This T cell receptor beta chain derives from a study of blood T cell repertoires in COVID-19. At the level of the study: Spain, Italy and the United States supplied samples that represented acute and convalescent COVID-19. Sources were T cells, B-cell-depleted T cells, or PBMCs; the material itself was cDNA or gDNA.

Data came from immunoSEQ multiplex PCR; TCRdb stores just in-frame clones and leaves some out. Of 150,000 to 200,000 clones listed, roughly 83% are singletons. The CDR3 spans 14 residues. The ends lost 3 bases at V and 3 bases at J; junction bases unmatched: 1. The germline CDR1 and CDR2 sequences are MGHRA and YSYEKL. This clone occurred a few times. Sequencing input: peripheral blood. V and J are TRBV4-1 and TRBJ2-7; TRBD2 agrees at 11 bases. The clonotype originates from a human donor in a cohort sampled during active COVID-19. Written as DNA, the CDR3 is TGCGCCAGCAGCCAGCTAGCGGGGGGCTACGAGCAGTACTTC. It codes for CASSQLAGGYEQYF.